The clone carrying this T cell receptor (beta chain) has only one observation. Its antigen remains unidentified. Profiling relied on immunoSEQ multiplex PCR, and the TCRdb table lists in-frame clones only, not all of them. The profile shows around 77,000 clones, around 80% of them singletons. The sample is drawn from a study of T cell clones after liver transplantation. Study findings and constraints: Circulating graft-donor-reactive CD4 TCRbeta sequences fell significantly post-transplant in 5 of 8 subjects. Donor-reactive sequences fell more than third party-reactive ones, suggesting partial deletion. Graft donor-reactive T cells may have migrated into the graft rather than being deleted.

CDR1 and CDR2 from the germline V gene are SGHRS and YFSETQ. The CDR3 has 20 residues. V trimming: 4 bases; J trimming: 6 bases; junction bases outside the gene matches: 22. The sample here was CD4+ T cells from blood, taken 12 months after liver transplant. This sequence was found in a human patient who received a liver transplant. Some T cells may possibly be graft donor cells. The rearrangement uses TRBV5-1 and TRBJ2-2; 9 bases are a match to TRBD1. CDR3 sequence: CASSRGNRGLDPGRAGELFF. CDR3 sequence (DNA): TGCGCCAGCAGCCGGGGAAACAGGGGGCTAGATCCCGGCCGAGCCGGGGAGCTGTTTTTT.